This is a list of T cell receptor beta chains from one sample in a study of beta chain features in type 1 diabetes. Clones were sequenced by immunoSEQ multiplex PCR, and TCRdb holds only the in-frame ones, with some missing. The sample shows 400,000 to 600,000 clones, approximately 30% of them seen only once. Sample: naive CD4+ T cells from blood. The receptors originated from a man aged 18 to 35 in good health. Each CDR3 is given with its conserved first and last residue. A D gene is named only where the DNA matches it firmly. Where a row states a size, it is once, few, many or the class of an expanded clone; other rows omit it.

V gene: TRBV13
clone size: few
D gene: NA
J gene: TRBJ2-5
CDR3 DNA: TGTGCCAGCAGCCGTCAGGCGGGGCAAGAGACCCAGTACTTC
CDR3 protein: CASSRQAGQETQYF

V gene: TRBV11-2
clone size: NA
D gene: NA
J gene: TRBJ2-7
CDR3 DNA: TGTGCCAGCAGCTTAGATTTGCGGCGGCTTGCCTCCTACGAGCAGTACTTC
CDR3 protein: CASSLDLRRLASYEQYF

V gene: TRBV6-1
clone size: few
D gene: NA
J gene: TRBJ2-3
CDR3 DNA: TGTGCCAGTTCCCCATCTGCCCTTCCCCTTACGCAGTATTTT
CDR3 protein: CASSPSALPLTQYF

V gene: TRBV7-6
clone size: NA
D gene: NA
J gene: TRBJ2-5
CDR3 DNA: TGTGCCAGCAGCTTAGACTGGACCCCCAAAACCCAAGAGACCCAGTACTTC
CDR3 protein: CASSLDWTPKTQETQYF

V gene: TRBV29-1
clone size: few
D gene: TRBD1
J gene: TRBJ1-1
CDR3 DNA: TGCAGCGCCGGGACAGGGAGCACTGAAGCTTTCTTT
CDR3 protein: CSAGTGSTEAFF

V gene: TRBV29-1
clone size: NA
D gene: NA
J gene: TRBJ1-4
CDR3 DNA: TGCAGCGTCGACATCGGGGGGAGTGAAAAACTGTTTTTT
CDR3 protein: CSVDIGGSEKLFF

V gene: TRBV30
clone size: NA
D gene: TRBD2
J gene: TRBJ2-3
CDR3 DNA: TGTGCCTGGAGTGTACGAGCGGGGCAGGGAGATACGCAGTATTTT
CDR3 protein: CAWSVRAGQGDTQYF

V gene: TRBV6-5
clone size: few
D gene: NA
J gene: TRBJ1-4
CDR3 DNA: TGTGCCAGCAGGGAACCCGCAACTAATGAAAAACTGTTTTTT
CDR3 protein: CASREPATNEKLFF

V gene: TRBV5-4
clone size: NA
D gene: NA
J gene: TRBJ2-7
CDR3 DNA: TGTGCCAGCAGCGGAGAATACGAGCAGTACTTC
CDR3 protein: CASSGEYEQYF

V gene: TRBV7-2
clone size: few
D gene: NA
J gene: TRBJ1-2
CDR3 DNA: TGTGCCAGCAGCGTCGGTGCACAGTCCTATGGCTACACCTTC
CDR3 protein: CASSVGAQSYGYTF

V gene: TRBV5-1
clone size: NA
D gene: TRBD2
J gene: TRBJ2-1
CDR3 DNA: TGCGCCAGCAGCCCAAGCGGGAGTCGTCCTAATGAGCAGTTCTTC
CDR3 protein: CASSPSGSRPNEQFF

V gene: TRBV6-1
clone size: NA
D gene: TRBD1
J gene: TRBJ2-5
CDR3 DNA: TGTGCCAGCAGACAGGGGCTAGAGACCCAGTACTTC
CDR3 protein: CASRQGLETQYF

V gene: TRBV7-2
clone size: few
D gene: NA
J gene: TRBJ2-1
CDR3 DNA: TGTGCCAGCAGCTTAGGAACCCCGACTGTGAATGAGCAGTTCTTC
CDR3 protein: CASSLGTPTVNEQFF

V gene: TRBV7-2
clone size: NA
D gene: NA
J gene: TRBJ2-7
CDR3 DNA: TGTGCCAGCAGGCGTTACCAGGGCGAGCAGTACTTC
CDR3 protein: CASRRYQGEQYF

V gene: TRBV15
clone size: NA
D gene: NA
J gene: TRBJ2-7
CDR3 DNA: TGTGCCACCAGCAGAGATAACCCCCGCCAGCGGGCCATCTCCTACGAGCAGTACTTC
CDR3 protein: CATSRDNPRQRAISYEQYF

V gene: TRBV4-1
clone size: few
D gene: TRBD1
J gene: TRBJ2-1
CDR3 DNA: TGCGCCAGCAGGCGAACAGGGGGGAATGAGCAGTTCTTC
CDR3 protein: CASRRTGGNEQFF

V gene: TRBV14
clone size: NA
D gene: TRBD2
J gene: TRBJ2-1
CDR3 DNA: TGTGCCAGCAGCCATCTAGCGGGAGTGGGTGAGCAGTTCTTC
CDR3 protein: CASSHLAGVGEQFF

V gene: TRBV7-2
clone size: few
D gene: TRBD2
J gene: TRBJ2-1
CDR3 DNA: TGTGCCAGCAGCCCCCTTAGCGGGAGGGCCTACAATGAGCAGTTCTTC
CDR3 protein: CASSPLSGRAYNEQFF

V gene: TRBV4-3
clone size: NA
D gene: TRBD2
J gene: TRBJ2-1
CDR3 DNA: TGCGCCAGCAGCCCATCACTAGCGGGAGGGAACAATGAGCAGTTCTTC
CDR3 protein: CASSPSLAGGNNEQFF

V gene: TRBV7-7
clone size: NA
D gene: NA
J gene: TRBJ1-1
CDR3 DNA: TGTGCTAGCAGCCGAGCTTCGAACACTGAAGCTTTCTTT
CDR3 protein: CASSRASNTEAFF

V gene: TRBV30
clone size: NA
D gene: TRBD2
J gene: TRBJ2-4
CDR3 DNA: TGTGCCTGGAATCTAGCGGGAGTGAACATTCAGTACTTC
CDR3 protein: CAWNLAGVNIQYF

V gene: TRBV20-1
clone size: few
D gene: NA
J gene: TRBJ2-7
CDR3 DNA: TGCAGTGCCATGATCGGGGACGAGCAGTACTTC
CDR3 protein: CSAMIGDEQYF

V gene: TRBV15
clone size: NA
D gene: NA
J gene: TRBJ2-5
CDR3 DNA: TGTGCCACCACACAGGGTGGTGAGACCCAGTACTTC
CDR3 protein: CATTQGGETQYF

V gene: TRBV27
clone size: NA
D gene: NA
J gene: TRBJ2-3
CDR3 DNA: TGTGCCAGCACCCAATGGGGGGTAAGAGGGGATACGCAGTATTTT
CDR3 protein: CASTQWGVRGDTQYF

V gene: TRBV30
clone size: few
D gene: NA
J gene: TRBJ2-3
CDR3 DNA: TGTGCCTGGAGTGCCCCCCCGGGGCGGACAGATACGCAGTATTTT
CDR3 protein: CAWSAPPGRTDTQYF

V gene: TRBV9
clone size: few
D gene: NA
J gene: TRBJ2-5
CDR3 DNA: TGTGCCAGCAGCGTAGCAAGCTTTGGGCAATACCAAGAGACCCAGTACTTC
CDR3 protein: CASSVASFGQYQETQYF

V gene: TRBV6-5
clone size: NA
D gene: NA
J gene: TRBJ2-5
CDR3 DNA: TGTGCCAGCACCCGGCAGGGGGGTTTGGAGGAGACCCAGTACTTC
CDR3 protein: CASTRQGGLEETQYF

V gene: TRBV29-1
clone size: NA
D gene: NA
J gene: TRBJ1-2
CDR3 DNA: TGCAGCGTTGAAAGACCGTCCTATGGCTACACCTTC
CDR3 protein: CSVERPSYGYTF

V gene: TRBV29-1
clone size: few
D gene: NA
J gene: TRBJ2-2
CDR3 DNA: TGCAGCGTCGAACGGGGGAGCGGGGAGCTGTTTTTT
CDR3 protein: CSVERGSGELFF

V gene: TRBV7-2
clone size: NA
D gene: NA
J gene: TRBJ2-3
CDR3 DNA: TGTGCCAGCAGCAGACTGCGGGAAAGGGCAGATACGCAGTATTTT
CDR3 protein: CASSRLRERADTQYF

V gene: TRBV6-6
clone size: few
D gene: TRBD1
J gene: TRBJ2-3
CDR3 DNA: TGTGCCAGCAGTTACTCTGCAGGGGGACGCACAGATACGCAGTATTTT
CDR3 protein: CASSYSAGGRTDTQYF

V gene: TRBV9
clone size: few
D gene: NA
J gene: TRBJ2-7
CDR3 DNA: TGTGCCAGCAGCCCGACTAGGGGCACACACGAGCAGTACTTC
CDR3 protein: CASSPTRGTHEQYF

V gene: TRBV7-2
clone size: few
D gene: NA
J gene: TRBJ1-1
CDR3 DNA: TGTGCCAGCAGCTTAGAACCGAGGAACACTGAAGCTTTCTTT
CDR3 protein: CASSLEPRNTEAFF

V gene: TRBV4-3
clone size: NA
D gene: TRBD2
J gene: TRBJ2-4
CDR3 DNA: TGCGCCAGCAGCCGCGTCGGGACTAGCGCCTCGAACATTCAGTACTTC
CDR3 protein: CASSRVGTSASNIQYF

V gene: TRBV30
clone size: few
D gene: NA
J gene: TRBJ1-1
CDR3 DNA: TGTGCCTGGAGTGTACGACGGTTGAACACTGAAGCTTTCTTT
CDR3 protein: CAWSVRRLNTEAFF

V gene: TRBV29-1
clone size: NA
D gene: TRBD2
J gene: TRBJ2-1
CDR3 DNA: TGCAGCGTTAGGACTAGCGGGAGTAACAATGAGCAGTTCTTC
CDR3 protein: CSVRTSGSNNEQFF

V gene: TRBV30
clone size: few
D gene: NA
J gene: TRBJ1-1
CDR3 DNA: TGTGCCTGGAGTGTACGGGGAGGGACTGAAGCTTTCTTT
CDR3 protein: CAWSVRGGTEAFF

V gene: TRBV7-9
clone size: NA
D gene: TRBD1
J gene: TRBJ1-2
CDR3 DNA: TGTGCCAGCAGCCGGACAGGGGGCGGCTATGGCTACACCTTC
CDR3 protein: CASSRTGGGYGYTF